The TCR beta chain described here comes from a study of response to subunit inactivated influenza vaccine. General study findings and limits: Authors suggested seasonal influenza vaccinations each recruit few new T cells.

Each CDR3 protein is one row after TCRdb ran MiXCR on the RT-PCR reads. Among around 790,000 distinct CDR3 sequences listed, over 20% were seen once. Of note for this clonotype: Its antigen is as yet unknown.

V was shortened by 1 base and J by 6 bases, with 8 bases between the two germline ends. The CDR3 has 13 residues. The specimen comprised PBMCs from blood, sampled roughly 5 days after vaccination. The rearrangement links TRBV12-3 or TRBV12-4 to TRBJ2-3; D gene unclear. This TCR came from a man over 45 who received an inactivated influenza vaccine. The CDR3 is CASSLGALDTQYF. CDR3 sequence (DNA): TGTGCCAGCAGTTTAGGGGCACTCGATACGCAGTATTTT.